The 26 T cell receptor beta chains below all came from one sample that was sequenced in a study of T cells after yellow fever vaccination. A single record per CDR3 protein comes from TCRdb applying MiXCR to the 5' RACE reads. This sample carries about 350,000 distinct CDR3 sequences, roughly 10% of them seen once, and the ten largest clones take 18%. This specimen was PBMCs, taken on the day of the first yellow fever vaccination. These TCRs come from a man between 18 and 35 years old who received the YFV17D yellow fever vaccine.

The V gene is TRBV5-1, the J gene TRBJ1-1; 7 positions match TRBD1. Unmatched junction bases numbered 10, after V lost 2 bases and J lost 9 bases. This CDR3 spans 14 amino acids. Germline V gives CDR1 SGHRS, CDR2 YFSETQ. The CDR3 spells CASSFEGDSSQAFF. CDR3 DNA sequence: TGCGCCAGCAGCTTTGAAGGGGACAGTTCACAAGCTTTCTTT.

V is TRBV2 and J is TRBJ2-2; D uncertain. The CDR3 has 15 amino acids. CDR1 and CDR2 (germline): SNHLY, FYNNEI. The V end was cut by 1 base, the J end by 0 bases, with 6 bases between. The DNA of the CDR3 is TGTGCCAGCAGTGAAGTTGGTACGAACACCGGGGAGCTGTTTTTT. This sequence encodes CASSEVGTNTGELFF.

This clonotype was detected a few times. The V gene is TRBV20-1, the J gene TRBJ1-1; unclear D gene. With 1 base removed from V and 1 base from J, the gap between germline ends came to 4 bases. Germline CDR1 and CDR2: DFQATT and SNEGSKA (reference sequence). This CDR3 contains 12 residues. The CDR3 bases are TGCAGTGCTAGAGGACAGAACACTGAAGCTTTCTTT. Its protein is CSARGQNTEAFF.

This clonotype was recorded many times. Written as DNA, the CDR3 is TGTGCCAGCAGCCACGGACAGGTCCTAACCAAAAACATTCAGTACTTC. It is translated as CASSHGQVLTKNIQYF. The chain carries TRBV7-9 and TRBJ2-4, with 7 bases aligning to TRBD1. The V gene end was trimmed by 5 bases and the J gene end by 2 bases; junction bases not matched to a gene: 9. The germline gives CDR1 SEHNR, CDR2 FQNEAQ (reference sequence). The CDR3 sequence is 16 residues long.

Only a few counts were recorded for this clonotype. The chain joins TRBV5-1 to TRBJ1-2; unclear D gene. Trimming cost V 3 bases and J 2 bases, with 11 bases left between them. The germline CDR1 and CDR2 sequences are SGHRS and YFSETQ. The length of the CDR3 is 14 residues. The CDR3 spells CASSSRTENYGYTF. CDR3 bases: TGCGCCAGCAGCTCAAGGACTGAGAACTATGGCTACACCTTC.

This clonotype was counted only a few times. CDR3: CASSLTAEGPQHF. CDR3 nucleotides: TGTGCCAGCAGCTTAACCGCAGAGGGGCCCCAGCATTTT. The gene calls are TRBV7-3 and TRBJ1-5; D unclear. CDR3 size: 13 residues. Looked up from germline, CDR1 is SGHTA and CDR2 is FQGTGA. Trimming stripped 0 bases from V and 9 bases from J, with 9 bases between.

This clonotype was counted between two and nine times. The gene calls are TRBV27 and TRBJ2-7; the D is unclear. Looked up from germline, CDR1 is MNHEY and CDR2 is SMNVEV (reference sequence). CDR3 length: 15 amino acids. The V end lost 5 bases, the J end lost 3 bases, and 17 bases lay between the germline ends. CDR3 protein: CASSLRPLQSYEQYF. Here the CDR3 DNA reads TGTGCCAGCAGTCTGCGACCCCTCCAGAGCTACGAGCAGTACTTC.

The gene calls are TRBV11-2 and TRBJ2-3; maybe TRBD2 (6 bases). Between the trimmed V and J ends, which lost 5 bases and 6 bases, there was a span of 18 bases. CDR1 SGHAT and CDR2 FQNNGV come from the germline V gene. The length of the CDR3 is 15 residues. The CDR3 here is CASSRLRLAGDTQYF. The CDR3 DNA reads as TGTGCCAGCAGCAGACTACGACTCGCGGGGGATACGCAGTATTTT.

The chain recombines TRBV7-9 with TRBJ2-3, with 11 bases aligning to TRBD2. The CDR3 extends over 17 amino acids. The junction had 11 bases not matched to a gene; V was cut back by 3 bases and J by 6 bases. CDR1 SEHNR and CDR2 FQNEAQ come from the germline V gene (reference sequence). CDR3 DNA sequence: TGTGCCAGCAGCTTCGATCCTTTAGCGGGGGGGCCTGATACGCAGTATTTT. It is translated as CASSFDPLAGGPDTQYF.

This clonotype was detected a few times. The chain links TRBV4-3 to TRBJ1-4; TRBD1 is a possible D gene (6 bases). The CDR3 loop spans 17 amino acids. Germline V gene data show CDR1 as LGHNA and CDR2 as YSLEER. V lost 1 base and J lost 0, with 12 bases in between. The CDR3 coding sequence is TGCGCCAGCAGCCAAGCGAGGACAGAAACAACTAATGAAAAACTGTTTTTT. Residues: CASSQARTETTNEKLFF.

This clonotype came up a few times. The CDR3 sequence: CASSLRDRVHEQFF. The CDR3 bases are TGTGCCAGCAGTTTACGGGACAGGGTACATGAGCAGTTCTTC. The chain joins TRBV28 to TRBJ2-1, with 9 positions matching TRBD1. CDR1 is MDHEN and CDR2 is SYDVKM in the germline V gene. V was clipped by 2 bases and J by 8 bases; unmatched bases: 4. CDR3 length: 14 residues.

This clonotype was counted ten times or more. The germline gene is not matched at one end of the junction; a read error may be the cause. This chain links TRBV7-2 with TRBJ2-5; TRBD2 matches 7 bases. The CDR3 extends over 13 amino acids. Germline V CDR1 and CDR2: SGHTA, FQGNSA. CDR3: CASSPTQSSGPHF. The CDR3 coding sequence is TGTGCCAGCAGCCCAACCCAATCTAGCGGTCCCCACTTC. Full variable domain (remainder filled in from reference TRBV7-2 and TRBJ2-5): GAGVSQSPSNKVTEKGKDVELRCDPISGHTALYWYRQSLGQGLEFLIYFQGNSAPDKSGLPSDRFSAERTGGSVSTLTIQRTQQEDSAVYLCASSPTQSSGPHFGPGTRLLVL.

This clonotype has only a few counts. This chain connects TRBV7-2 to TRBJ1-1; the match to TRBD1 covers 7 bases. This CDR3 region has 15 residues. Germline trimming cut 5 bases from V and 1 base from J; bases unmatched to any gene: 7. Germline V gene lookup returns CDR1 SGHTA and CDR2 FQGNSA. The CDR3 bases are TGTGCCAGCAGCGGACAGGCAGTTTCGAACACTGAAGCTTTCTTT. It is translated as CASSGQAVSNTEAFF. The full variable domain, completed using reference TRBV7-2 and TRBJ1-1, is GAGVSQSPSNKVTEKGKDVELRCDPISGHTALYWYRQSLGQGLEFLIYFQGNSAPDKSGLPSDRFSAERTGGSVSTLTIQRTQQEDSAVYLCASSGQAVSNTEAFFGQGTRLTVV.

This clonotype was observed a few times. The chain joins TRBV14 to TRBJ2-3; TRBD1 might be the D (5 bases). Trimming left V 0 bases short and J 0 bases short, with 10 bases between. Germline V gene sequence: CDR1 SGHDN, CDR2 FVKESK. The CDR3 consists of 16 residues. CDR3 sequence (DNA): TGTGCCAGCAGCCAAGATCTTGCAGGGAGCACAGATACGCAGTATTTT. This sequence encodes CASSQDLAGSTDTQYF.

This chain joins TRBV27 and TRBJ1-1; D is ambiguous. CDR1 is MNHEY and CDR2 is SMNVEV in the germline V gene (reference sequence). Deletions cut 1 base from V and 1 base from J, with 7 bases between. The CDR3 spans 14 residues. This chain's CDR3 is CASSLYSENTEAFF. In DNA, the CDR3 is TGTGCCAGCAGTTTATACAGTGAGAACACTGAAGCTTTCTTT.

The V call is TRBV4-2, the J call TRBJ2-3, with D tentatively TRBD2 (6 bases). The CDR3 runs to 14 residues. Germline CDR1 and CDR2: LGHNA and YNFKEQ. Deletions cut 4 bases from V and 6 bases from J, with 14 bases between. The DNA of the CDR3 is TGTGCCAGCAGCCCCCGACTAGTTCGGGATACGCAGTATTTT. It yields the protein CASSPRLVRDTQYF.

V gene TRBV7-3 combines with J gene TRBJ2-1, with 16 bases fitting TRBD2. The CDR3 length is 16 residues. V lost 0 bases, J lost 11 bases, and 4 bases stayed unmatched. CDR1 SGHTA and CDR2 FQGTGA come from the germline V gene. CDR3 in DNA: TGTGCCAGCAGCTTAACGATGGGACTAGCGGGGGGGCAGCAGTTCTTC. It translates to CASSLTMGLAGGQQFF.

J is TRBJ2-7 and V is TRBV6-5; no reliable D call. The V end was cut by 8 bases, the J end by 0 bases, with 14 bases between. The CDR3 runs to 14 residues. In germline, CDR1 is MNHEY, CDR2 SVGAGI. The DNA for the CDR3 is TGTGCCAGCTTCCCGATAGGTAGCTCCTACGAGCAGTACGTC. Translating gives CASFPIGSSYEQYV.

This clonotype was seen a handful of times. The genes are TRBV4-3 and TRBJ2-7; TRBD2 agrees at 7 bases. Germline CDR1 is LGHNA and CDR2 is YSLEER. After removal of 0 bases from V and 2 bases from J, the junction contained 1 base not matched to a gene. The CDR3 consists of 14 residues. CDR3 in DNA: TGCGCCAGCAGCCAAGATGCGGGAGCCTACGAGCAGTACTTC. Residues: CASSQDAGAYEQYF.

This CDR3 is CASSPSGRGGPDTQYF. The CDR3 DNA reads TGCGCCAGCAGCCCATCGGGGCGGGGGGGCCCAGATACGCAGTATTTT. The chain links TRBV4-1 to TRBJ2-3; the match to TRBD2 covers 9 bases. The V gene's germline CDR1 is MGHRA and CDR2 YSYEKL. Trimming took 4 bases from V and 4 from J; bases not matched to a gene: 9. The CDR3 loop spans 16 amino acids.

V is TRBV6-1 and J is TRBJ2-2; D is possibly TRBD2 (7 bases). The ends were cut back, 2 bases at V and 6 bases at J, with 16 bases in the middle. Looked up from germline, CDR1 is MNHNS and CDR2 is SASEGT. The CDR3 consists of 16 residues. The CDR3 here is CASSELTGGRAGELFF. DNA for the CDR3: TGTGCCAGCAGTGAATTAACGGGGGGCCGAGCCGGGGAGCTGTTTTTT.

The chain employs TRBV6-2 or TRBV6-3 and TRBJ2-3; TRBD2 matches at 11 bases. Germline V gene data show CDR1 as MNHEY and CDR2 as SVGEGT. V lost 8 bases, J lost 0 bases, and 7 bases stayed unmatched. The CDR3 is 16 amino acids. As DNA, the CDR3 is TGTGCCAGCGGTACTAGCGGGGGCCACAGCACAGATACGCAGTATTTT. It codes for CASGTSGGHSTDTQYF.

The V and J genes are TRBV4-1 and TRBJ1-5; unclear D gene. The CDR3 is made up of 15 amino acids. Trimming took 3 bases from V and 0 from J, leaving 9 bases between them. CDR1 and CDR2 from the germline V gene are MGHRA and YSYEKL. DNA of the CDR3: TGCGCCAGCAGCCAGACCGAACTTAGCAATCAGCCCCAGCATTTT. The encoded protein is CASSQTELSNQPQHF.

This clonotype has a handful of counts. This chain links TRBV6-5 with TRBJ1-5; D uncertain. Trimming stripped 3 bases from V and 5 bases from J, with 8 bases between. This CDR3 comprises 13 residues. The germline V gene has CDR1 MNHEY and CDR2 SVGAGI. CDR3 protein: CASSYGRHQPQHF. The CDR3 coding sequence is TGTGCCAGCAGTTATGGGAGGCATCAGCCCCAGCATTTT.

The table lists this clonotype with a few counts. V is TRBV5-1 and J is TRBJ1-1; 7 bases agree with TRBD1. The germline V gene has CDR1 SGHRS and CDR2 YFSETQ. V was pared by 0 bases and J by 3 bases, with 8 bases of the junction left unmatched. This CDR3 is 16 amino acids long. CDR3 protein: CASSLVQGVKDTEAFF. The CDR3 DNA reads as TGCGCCAGCAGCTTGGTGCAGGGGGTTAAAGACACTGAAGCTTTCTTT.

CDR3 nucleotides: TGTGCCAGCAGCGTAGCTACCCGGTACAATGAGCAGTTCTTC. Amino acids: CASSVATRYNEQFF. V is TRBV9 and J is TRBJ2-1; D gene unclear. V was shortened by 0 bases and J by 4 bases, with 8 bases between the two germline ends. The CDR3 is made up of 14 amino acids. CDR1 is SGDLS and CDR2 is YYNGEE in the germline V gene.